Below are 28 T cell receptor beta chains sequenced from a single sample in a study of T cell repertoires in cytomegalovirus infection. TCRdb analysed the reads with MiXCR anew, one entry per CDR3 protein. This table has 450,000 to 600,000 distinct CDR3 sequences, around 10% appearing once. The sequencing input was PBMCs. These receptors came from a human donor in good health (CMV status not recorded). Some clones in this sample may be carry-over from other donors' samples.

This clonotype was observed many times. V and J are TRBV7-9 and TRBJ2-1; TRBD2 matches at 11 bases. V was pared by 0 bases and J by 8 bases, with 3 bases of the junction left unmatched. Looked up from germline, CDR1 is SEHNR and CDR2 is FQNEAQ (reference sequence). The CDR3 spans 15 residues. The CDR3 reads CASSLALAGEDEQFF. The CDR3 DNA is TGTGCCAGCAGCTTAGCACTAGCGGGAGAAGATGAGCAGTTCTTC.

This clonotype was detected only a few times. The J gene is TRBJ2-1, the V gene TRBV10-3, with 10 bases fitting TRBD1. The germline V gene encodes CDR1 ENHRY and CDR2 SYGVKD. V shed 10 bases and J 7 bases; nucleotides not matched to a gene: 7. The CDR3 spans 13 residues. CDR3 in DNA: TGTGCCACGGGACAGGGGCAACTTAATGAGCAGTTCTTC. Protein product: CATGQGQLNEQFF.

There are many counts of this clonotype. The chain links TRBV6-1 to TRBJ2-2, with no clear D. Germline values: CDR1 MNHNS, CDR2 SASEGT. There are 16 residues in the CDR3. The V end lost 0 bases, the J end lost 0 bases, and 8 bases lay between the germline ends. DNA for the CDR3: TGTGCCAGCAGTGAAGCGCTAACAACGAACACCGGGGAGCTGTTTTTT. Translated, it gives CASSEALTTNTGELFF.

V is TRBV3-1 and J is TRBJ1-3; D not certain. CDR1 LGHDT and CDR2 YNNKEL come from the germline V gene (reference sequence). The length of the CDR3 is 15 residues. V lost 0 bases to trimming and J lost 2 bases, with 8 bases between them. CDR3 region: CASSQELGTGNTIYF. CDR3 in DNA: TGTGCCAGCAGCCAAGAACTGGGGACTGGAAACACCATATATTTT.

This clonotype was detected ten times or more. The CDR3 region is CAAAQDRANTEAFF. CDR3 in DNA: TGTGCCGCCGCCCAGGACAGGGCGAACACTGAAGCTTTCTTT. The chain is built from TRBV10-3 and TRBJ1-1, with 8 bases fitting TRBD1. J was trimmed by 1 base and V by 11 bases; bases with no gene match: 9. The CDR3 runs to 14 residues. From germline, CDR1 is ENHRY and CDR2 SYGVKD.

A few counts support this clonotype. This chain connects TRBV18 to TRBJ1-6; a possible D gene is TRBD1 (5 bases). The CDR3 runs to 14 residues. V was clipped by 4 bases and J by 9 bases, with 13 bases between them. Germline V gives CDR1 KGHSH, CDR2 LQKENI. The CDR3 loop reads CASSRATETSPLHF. Here the CDR3 DNA reads TGTGCCAGCTCACGGGCGACAGAGACTTCACCCCTCCACTTT.

The rearrangement links TRBV25-1 to TRBJ2-7; TRBD2 matches at 8 bases. The junction had 10 bases not matched to a gene; V was cut back by 3 bases and J by 3 bases. Germline V lookup: CDR1 MGHDK, CDR2 SYGVNS. The CDR3 extends over 16 amino acids. CDR3 in DNA: TGTGCCAGCAGTGACACTTTCGGGAGGGGAAACTACGAGCAGTACTTC. Its protein product is CASSDTFGRGNYEQYF.

This clonotype was detected many times. The chain recombines TRBV27 with TRBJ1-1; possibly TRBD1 for D (5 bases). CDR1 is MNHEY, CDR2 SMNVEV, per germline (reference sequence). With 7 bases removed from V and 4 bases from J, the gap between germline ends came to 19 bases. This CDR3 region has 15 residues. CDR3 amino acids: CASTKGWGGGTEAFF. CDR3 DNA sequence: TGTGCCAGCACCAAGGGATGGGGGGGGGGCACTGAAGCTTTCTTT.

This clonotype has a count of ten or more. The CDR3: CASSLGAGGQGGYTF. The CDR3, as DNA: TGTGCCAGCAGCTTAGGTGCCGGGGGGCAAGGGGGCTACACCTTC. The chain carries TRBV7-6 and TRBJ1-2, with D perhaps TRBD1 (6 bases). Trimming removed 1 base at V and 8 bases at J, with 17 bases between. CDR3 length: 15 residues. The germline gives CDR1 SGHVS, CDR2 FNYEAQ.

This clonotype was picked up many times. This chain connects TRBV2 to TRBJ2-2; D is unresolved. This CDR3 comprises 14 residues. V dropped 6 bases and J dropped 4 bases, with 12 bases sitting between them. Germline loops: CDR1 SNHLY, CDR2 FYNNEI. CDR3 amino acids: CASRDRVLTGELFF. The CDR3 bases are TGTGCCAGCAGAGATCGTGTACTCACCGGGGAGCTGTTTTTT.

At least ten counts were recorded for this clonotype. This rearrangement joins TRBV7-8 to TRBJ1-4; 9 bases are a match to TRBD1. J was trimmed by 8 bases and V by 4 bases; bases with no gene match: 5. The germline CDR1 and CDR2 sequences are SGHVS and FQNEAQ. This CDR3 spans 14 amino acids. CDR3 loop: CASSSPGQGEKLFF. The CDR3 region has the DNA TGTGCCAGCAGCTCACCTGGACAGGGGGAAAAACTGTTTTTT.

This clonotype was seen a few times. In nucleotides, the CDR3 is TGTGCCAGCAACGGGGGGACGGGTACACACACCTTC. It codes for CASNGGTGTHTF. The J gene is TRBJ1-2, the V gene TRBV12-3 or TRBV12-4; perhaps TRBD1 as D (5 bases). CDR3 length: 12 residues. Trimming left V 7 bases short and J 12 bases short, with 18 bases between.

This chain connects TRBV7-3 to TRBJ1-5, with D tentatively TRBD1 (6 bases). The CDR3 runs to 17 residues. V was cut by 2 bases and J by 1 base, with 15 bases left in between. Germline V CDR1 and CDR2: SGHTA, FQGTGA. DNA for the CDR3: TGTGCCAGCAGCTTAGGGAAGAAGGGGGAGAGCAATCAGCCCCAGCATTTT. Protein product: CASSLGKKGESNQPQHF. The variable domain in full, completed from reference TRBV7-3 and TRBJ1-5, reads GAGVSQTPSNKVTEKGKYVELRCDPISGHTALYWYRQSLGQGPEFLIYFQGTGAADDSGLPNDRFFAVRPEGSVSTLKIQRTERGDSAVYLCASSLGKKGESNQPQHFGDGTRLSIL.

The gene calls are TRBV20-1 and TRBJ2-7; no clear D. Germline V gives CDR1 DFQATT, CDR2 SNEGSKA (reference sequence). This CDR3 is built from 12 residues. V dropped 4 bases and J dropped 3 bases, with 10 bases sitting between them. In DNA form, the CDR3 reads TGCAGTGCTACGGGTTTAAGCTACGAGCAGTACTTC. Translation gives CSATGLSYEQYF.

This clonotype was counted many times. In DNA, the CDR3 is TGTGCCAGTAGTCGGGGGACAGGGGGAGATACGCAGTATTTT. This sequence encodes CASSRGTGGDTQYF. This chain links TRBV19 with TRBJ2-3, with 11 bases that match TRBD1. Germline-derived CDR1 and CDR2 are LNHDA and SQIVND (reference sequence). This CDR3 has 14 residues. Losses at the gene ends were 5 bases for V and 5 bases for J; bases not matched to a gene: 3.

Many counts were recorded for this clonotype. This sequence joins TRBV6-6 and TRBJ1-5, with D uncertain. The CDR3 runs 14 residues. The V end lost 7 bases, the J end lost 0 bases, and 10 bases lay between the germline ends. Per germline, CDR1 MNHNY and CDR2 SVGAGI (reference sequence). CDR3 loop: CASTGRSSNQPQHF. CDR3 bases: TGTGCCAGCACCGGGAGGAGTAGCAATCAGCCCCAGCATTTT.

This clonotype was seen many times. This chain connects TRBV7-6 to TRBJ1-6; maybe TRBD1 (5 bases). Germline CDR1 and CDR2: SGHVS and FNYEAQ. The CDR3 loop spans 15 amino acids. Trimming removed 5 bases from V and 5 bases from J, with 13 bases in between. CDR3 sequence reads: CASSRRGRNNSPLHF. The CDR3 DNA is TGTGCCAGCAGCCGAAGGGGCAGAAATAATTCACCCCTCCACTTT.

This clonotype was seen ten or more times. The rearrangement uses TRBV19 and TRBJ2-2, with a possible D match to TRBD1 (6 bases). The CDR3 runs 14 residues. Trimming took off 7 bases at V and 0 bases at J, with 9 bases between the two ends. Germline V CDR1 and CDR2: LNHDA, SQIVND (reference sequence). The CDR3 DNA reads TGTGCCAGTAACCAGGGGTCGAACACCGGGGAGCTGTTTTTT. It specifies CASNQGSNTGELFF.

This clonotype has only a few counts. The V and J genes are TRBV10-3 and TRBJ1-1, with TRBD1 matching over 8 bases. V shed 6 bases and J 8 bases; nucleotides not matched to a gene: 5. This CDR3 is 12 amino acids long. Germline CDR1 is ENHRY and CDR2 is SYGVKD. CDR3 nucleotides: TGTGCCATCAGAGGACAGGGTCTCGAAGCTTTCTTT. It translates to CAIRGQGLEAFF.

In regard to this clonotype: A much larger clone differs from this one at a single base, so this may be a read error. The genes are TRBV12-3 or TRBV12-4 and TRBJ1-2; D gene uncertain. The V gene lost 3 bases and the J gene lost 6 bases, with 17 bases spanning the gap. The CDR3 spans 15 residues. The CDR3 nucleotides are TGTGCCAGCAGTTTTCCCTCGGGAGGTATCAATGGCTACACCTTC. Translating gives CASSFPSGGINGYTF.

In its sample, this clonotype was seen many times. The chain couples TRBV7-9 to TRBJ2-1; D might be TRBD2 (5 bases). CDR1 is SEHNR, CDR2 FQNEAQ, per germline (reference sequence). The CDR3 consists of 14 residues. Trimming shortened V by 5 bases and J by 9 bases, and 17 bases separated the two germline ends. The DNA of the CDR3 is TGTGCCAGCAGCCCCCCCGGCGGCGCGGGTGAGCAGTTCTTC. Translated, it gives CASSPPGGAGEQFF.

This clonotype was found many times. The chain joins TRBV7-2 to TRBJ2-1; D unresolved. Trimming shortened V by 4 bases and J by 9 bases, and 13 bases separated the two germline ends. The length of the CDR3 is 13 residues. Germline loops: CDR1 SGHTA, CDR2 FQGNSA. In DNA form, the CDR3 reads TGTGCCAGCAGCTCCGAACCGGACGTTGAGCAGTTCTTC. Its translation is CASSSEPDVEQFF.

This sequence joins TRBV5-4 and TRBJ2-3; D unresolved. Germline CDR1 and CDR2: SGHNT and YYREEE (reference sequence). The CDR3 spans 12 residues. V was clipped by 5 bases and J by 6 bases, with 10 bases between them. The DNA for the CDR3 is TGTGCCAGCAGATACTCGGAGGATACGCAGTATTTT. Its protein is CASRYSEDTQYF. The whole variable domain, remainder taken from reference TRBV5-4 and TRBJ2-3, is ETGVTQSPTHLIKTRGQQVTLRCSSQSGHNTVSWYQQALGQGPQFIFQYYREEENGRGNFPPRFSGLQFPNYSSELNVNALELDDSALYLCASRYSEDTQYFGPGTRLTVL.

This clonotype was seen more than once but under ten times. V usage is TRBV29-1 and J usage is TRBJ1-2; TRBD1 matches 11 bases. This CDR3 contains 15 residues. V shed 0 bases, J shed 4 bases, and the junction held 4 bases outside the gene matches. The germline V gene has CDR1 SQVTM and CDR2 ANQGSEA. The chain's CDR3 is CSVEERTGGSYGYTF. The CDR3 region has the DNA TGCAGCGTTGAAGAAAGGACAGGGGGCAGCTATGGCTACACCTTC.

This clonotype was found a few times. V and J are TRBV24-1 and TRBJ2-2; possibly TRBD1 for D (5 bases). CDR3 length equals 11 residues. Germline V gene lookup returns CDR1 KGHDR and CDR2 SFDVKD. Trimming shortened V by 7 bases and J by 6 bases, and 5 bases separated the two germline ends. For the CDR3, the DNA is TGTGCCACCAGGGGGCCCGGGGAGCTGTTTTTT. Translated, it gives CATRGPGELFF.

Regarding this clonotype: It is likely a read error, because the conserved phenylalanine at the end of the CDR3 is missing. The V and J genes are TRBV13 and TRBJ2-5; 9 nucleotides agree with TRBD2. Germline CDR1 PRHDT, CDR2 FYEKMQ (reference sequence). The length of the CDR3 is 15 residues. J was trimmed by 5 bases and V by 0 bases; bases with no gene match: 4. The CDR3 DNA sequence: TGTGCCAGCAGCTTAGGTAGCGGGGGCGGGGAGACCCAGTACGTC. Translating it yields CASSLGSGGGETQYV.

This clonotype was counted between two and nine times. The chain couples TRBV20-1 to TRBJ1-4; TRBD1 agrees at 10 bases. The germline V gene has CDR1 DFQATT and CDR2 SNEGSKA (reference sequence). The CDR3 has 13 amino acids. With V trimmed by 5 bases and J by 6 bases, 3 bases remained unmatched. This CDR3 reads CSARQGADEKLFF. CDR3 coding DNA: TGCAGTGCTCGACAGGGGGCCGATGAAAAACTGTTTTTT.

The sample holds many counts of this clonotype. The chain carries TRBV28 and TRBJ2-3; TRBD1 aligns across 8 bases. Losses at the gene ends were 6 bases for V and 3 bases for J; bases not matched to a gene: 8. The germline V gene encodes CDR1 MDHEN and CDR2 SYDVKM. The CDR3 has 15 residues. The CDR3, as DNA: TGTGCCAGCAGGCCTACAGGGGGGTGGACAGATACGCAGTATTTT. Its translation: CASRPTGGWTDTQYF.